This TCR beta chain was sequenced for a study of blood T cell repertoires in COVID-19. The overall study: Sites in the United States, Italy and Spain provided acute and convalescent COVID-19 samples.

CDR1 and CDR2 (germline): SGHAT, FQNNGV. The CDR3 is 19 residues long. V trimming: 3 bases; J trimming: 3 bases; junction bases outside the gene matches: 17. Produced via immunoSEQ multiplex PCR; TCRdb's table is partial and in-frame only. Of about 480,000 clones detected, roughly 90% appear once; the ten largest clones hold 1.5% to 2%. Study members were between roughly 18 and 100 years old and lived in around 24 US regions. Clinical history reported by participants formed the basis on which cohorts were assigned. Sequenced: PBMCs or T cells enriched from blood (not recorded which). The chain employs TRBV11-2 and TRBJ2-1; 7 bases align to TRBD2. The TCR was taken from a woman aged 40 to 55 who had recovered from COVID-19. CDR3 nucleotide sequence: TGTGCCAGCAGCTTCCCACGGAAACTGAGCGGGGCCCACTACAATGAGCAGTTCTTC. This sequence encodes CASSFPRKLSGAHYNEQFF.